This T cell receptor beta chain is from a study of blood T cells in healthy people across ages. It was with a sample-barcoded 5' primer and a J-beta primer mix that a second PCR of about 7 to 12 cycles was run. Each CDR3 protein gets one entry after TCRdb re-called the 5' RACE reads with MiXCR. The sample holds about 800,000 distinct CDR3 sequences, 20% to 25% seen once. CDR1 is MNHEY and CDR2 is SVGEGT in the germline V gene. Trimming cost V 5 bases and J 0 bases, with 11 bases left between them. This CDR3 spans 15 amino acids. This sample also appeared in a second study, on T cells of mothers and their children. As that report states: The entire RNA extract went into cDNA synthesis at approximately 1.5 ug per 15 ul.

The gene calls are TRBV6-2 or TRBV6-3 and TRBJ1-3; D is undetermined. The sample taken for sequencing was blood. The sequence derives from a boy younger than 18 in good health. The chain's CDR3 is CASSRGAYSGNTIYF. The CDR3 region has the DNA TGTGCCAGCAGTCGGGGAGCCTACTCTGGAAACACCATATATTTT.